What follows is one TCR beta chain and its context. Its antigen is not known. The data were obtained in a study of blood T cells in healthy people across ages. General study findings and limits: In the absence of known donor CMV status, changes in expanded clonotypes were possibly confounded. Aged donors had fewer naive CD4+ cells and lower diversity than long-lived donors.

The CDR3 extends over 15 amino acids. CDR1 and CDR2 from the germline V gene are KGHDR and SFDVKD. Trimming left V 3 bases short and J 5 bases short, with 14 bases between. The second PCR ran about 6 to 12 cycles with a sample-barcoded 5' primer and J-beta primers. Each cDNA molecule carried a tag from a template-switch adaptor that contained 12 random nucleotides. TCRdb re-called the 5' RACE reads through MiXCR, storing one row per CDR3 protein. The sample has 380,000 or so distinct CDR3 sequences; 52% are singletons. Each of the donors had roughly 9.7 milliliters of peripheral blood drawn into EDTA-treated Vacutainer tubes.

The TCR comes from a man aged 60 to 69 in good health. The chain combines TRBV24-1 with TRBJ2-3; TRBD2 is a possible D gene (6 bases). The sequenced sample was blood. CDR3 nucleotide sequence: TGTGCCACCAGTGATACCTCCGGGAGCCGAGATACGCAGTATTTT. Its protein is CATSDTSGSRDTQYF.